This record covers a single T cell receptor beta chain. The sample originates from a study of T cell changes during pregnancy in multiple sclerosis. The method was immunoSEQ multiplex PCR; TCRdb's version includes in-frame clones alone and lacks a portion of them. Of over 85,000 clones in the sample, more than 85% were seen once. This TCR was sampled from a female donor in good health, enrolled as a control in a pregnancy study. The sample consisted of peripheral blood, taken in the first trimester of pregnancy.

The DNA of the CDR3 is TGTGCCAGTAGTACAGGACAGGGGAAGAGCTCCTATAATTCACCCCTCCACTTT. Its protein product is CASSTGQGKSSYNSPLHF. V usage is TRBV19 and J usage is TRBJ1-6; TRBD1 aligns across 9 bases. Per the germline V gene, CDR1 is LNHDA and CDR2 is SQIVND (reference sequence). CDR3 length: 18 residues. The ends lost 4 bases at V and 0 bases at J; junction bases unmatched: 7.